This TCR beta chain was retrieved from a study of blood T cell repertoires in COVID-19. Turning to the study itself: PBMCs, B-cell-depleted T cells, or T cells provided the cDNA or gDNA that made up the material.

Study processing details: Amplifying reference gene primers gave estimates of nucleated cell counts. Data came from immunoSEQ multiplex PCR; TCRdb stores just in-frame clones and leaves some out. That table furnishes V, J and clone size, whereas the DNA furnished D and trimming. The data hold about 210,000 clones, with approximately 83% observed a single time. Trimming stripped 3 bases from V and 4 bases from J, with 12 bases between. CDR1 and CDR2 (germline): KGHDR, SFDVKD. The CDR3 length is 15 residues. This TCR was sampled from a woman aged 40 to 50 with active or convalescent COVID-19. The rearrangement joins TRBV24-1 to TRBJ1-5, with TRBD1 as a possible D gene (5 bases). The sequencing input was peripheral blood. The DNA for the CDR3 is TGTGCCACCAGTGATCCTCGGACACCTAATCAGCCCCAGCATTTT. This sequence encodes CATSDPRTPNQPQHF.